The rows below give T cell receptor beta chains drawn from one sample of a study of blood T cell repertoires in COVID-19. The protocol was immunoSEQ multiplex PCR, while the TCRdb copy is restricted to in-frame clones and leaves out a portion. The sample contains 55,000 to 80,000 clones, more than 75% of which appear only once. What was sequenced was peripheral blood. These TCRs come from a man aged 55-75 years with COVID-19, enrolled during active disease. The CDR3 runs from the conserved cysteine through the conserved F or W. Fields, in order: V gene, J gene, D gene, clone size, CDR3 DNA, CDR3 protein. D genes are given only for firm matches. Size is omitted from some rows. Given values are once, few, many or a class for expanded clones.

TRBV29-1	TRBJ1-6	-	-	TGCAGCGTTGCCCGAAACCGGGAGGCTCCCCTCCACTTT	CSVARNREAPLHF
TRBV2	TRBJ2-3	-	-	TGTGCCAGCAACGAGGTCCTGAGCACAGATACGCAGTATTTT	CASNEVLSTDTQYF
TRBV19	TRBJ2-1	TRBD1	once	TGTGCCAGTGGGACAGGGCGGGAGTTCTTC	CASGTGREFF
TRBV3-1/TRBV3-2	TRBJ1-6	-	-	TGTGCCAGCAGCCAAGGGTCTGCGATCTCACCCCTCCACTTT	CASSQGSAISPLHF
TRBV5-6	TRBJ1-4	TRBD1	-	TGTGCCAGCAGCTCGAGACAGGGGTTAGGCGAAAAACTGTTTTTT	CASSSRQGLGEKLFF
TRBV5-1	TRBJ2-4	TRBD2	-	TGCGCCAGCAGCTTGGTTAGCGGGAGGGACATTCAGTACTTC	CASSLVSGRDIQYF
TRBV30	TRBJ1-3	-	-	TGTGCCTGGGCAGGTAGCTCTGGAAACACCATATATTTT	CAWAGSSGNTIYF
TRBV12-1	TRBJ1-5	-	-	TGTGCCAGCAGCTTTAACGAGGGAATGAATCAGCCCCAGCATTTT	CASSFNEGMNQPQHF
TRBV7-3	TRBJ2-2	-	once	TGTGCCAGCAGCAACGGCAGCCCGGGCGGGGAGCTGTTTTTT	CASSNGSPGGELFF
TRBV2	TRBJ2-3	TRBD2	-	TGTGCCAGTTCGGGGGAGGGGCCGAGCACAGATACGCAGTATTTT	CASSGEGPSTDTQYF
TRBV24-1	TRBJ2-3	TRBD1	-	TGTGCCACCCGGGACAGGGTTGATACGCAGTATTTT	CATRDRVDTQYF
TRBV25-1	TRBJ2-7	TRBD2	-	TGTGCCAGCAGTGAATGGGTTAGCGGGGGTACCTACTACGAGCAGTACTTC	CASSEWVSGGTYYEQYF
TRBV11-2	TRBJ2-7	TRBD2	-	TGTGCCAGCAATGAAGCGGGACCCTCCTACGAGCAGTACTTC	CASNEAGPSYEQYF
TRBV6-5	TRBJ2-5	-	-	TGTGCCAGCAAAGTTACATTCCGAGAGACCCAGTACTTC	CASKVTFRETQYF
TRBV7-3	TRBJ2-2	-	few	TGTGCCAGCAGTCGGGACAACCTCCTCGGGGAGCTGTTTTTT	CASSRDNLLGELFF
TRBV5-1	TRBJ2-7	-	once	TGCGCCAGCAGCTTGGCGACAGGCTTAAACGAGCAGTACTTC	CASSLATGLNEQYF
TRBV28	TRBJ1-2	-	-	TGTGCCAGCAGTTTTAACAGGGATGGCTATGGCTACACCTTC	CASSFNRDGYGYTF
TRBV6-5	TRBJ1-1	-	few	TGTGCCAGCAGACGTTCAGGGTATGGAGCTTTCTTT	CASRRSGYGAFF
TRBV19	TRBJ2-1	TRBD2	-	TGTGCCAGTAGGCCCGGGACTAGCGGGAACTACAATGAGCAGTTCTTC	CASRPGTSGNYNEQFF
TRBV9	TRBJ1-1	-	-	TGTGCCAGCAGCGTAGGCCAGGCGAACACTGAAGCTTTCTTT	CASSVGQANTEAFF
TRBV5-4	TRBJ2-1	TRBD2	-	TGTGCCAGCGCGGGGACTAGCGGTCTCAATGAGCAGTTCTTC	CASAGTSGLNEQFF